These 30 T cell receptor beta chains share one sample of origin, sequenced in a study of T-cell reconstitution after alpha-beta-depleted transplantation in children. A library of TCRbeta sequences, prepared with unique molecular identifiers, was generated. TCRdb reanalysed the PCR reads using MiXCR and keeps one entry per CDR3 protein. The sample consists of under 350,000 distinct CDR3 sequences, roughly 9.5% of them appearing once. The material sequenced was PBMCs from the stem cell graft donor, taken from the stem cell graft. These receptors originate from a human donor who donated a stem cell graft to a child with SCID.

J is TRBJ2-7 and V is TRBV3-1; D may be TRBD2 (5 bases). The CDR3 has 14 residues. Germline V gene sequence: CDR1 LGHDT, CDR2 YNNKEL (reference sequence). V was clipped by 4 bases and J by 3 bases, with 13 bases between them. Here the CDR3 reads CASSPSGSLYEQYF. CDR3 nucleotides: TGTGCCAGCAGCCCCTCGGGATCCCTCTACGAGCAGTACTTC.

The chain links TRBV18 to TRBJ1-6; TRBD1 aligns across 7 bases. The J segment lost 7 bases and the V segment lost 2 bases, leaving 14 bases of the junction unmatched. This CDR3 is built from 18 residues. The V gene's germline CDR1 is KGHSH and CDR2 LQKENI. CDR3 amino acids: CASSPLTGKSFMNSPLHF. The CDR3 DNA follows: TGTGCCAGCTCACCATTGACAGGGAAGAGTTTTATGAATTCACCCCTCCACTTT.

This clonotype has just a few counts. The chain couples TRBV11-2 to TRBJ2-7; TRBD1 matches 7 bases. The germline V gene has CDR1 SGHAT and CDR2 FQNNGV. The CDR3 loop spans 16 amino acids. V shed 4 bases and J 2 bases; nucleotides not matched to a gene: 11. CDR3 in amino acids: CASSSVVQGNAYEQYF. CDR3 coding DNA: TGTGCCAGCAGCTCCGTAGTACAGGGGAATGCCTACGAGCAGTACTTC.

This clonotype was observed a handful of times. The chain uses TRBV10-3 and TRBJ1-2, with a tentative D call TRBD1 (6 bases). Looked up from germline, CDR1 is ENHRY and CDR2 is SYGVKD. The CDR3 runs 12 residues. Trimming shortened V by 6 bases and J by 6 bases, and 11 bases separated the two germline ends. CDR3 nucleotides: TGTGCCATCAGCGGGACATCCCATGGCTACACCTTC. Translating it yields CAISGTSHGYTF.

This clonotype was recorded at least ten times. The chain uses TRBV12-3 or TRBV12-4 and TRBJ2-7; D might be TRBD1 or TRBD2, each matching 6 bases. The CDR3 is made up of 14 amino acids. With 5 bases removed from V and 4 bases from J, the gap between germline ends came to 15 bases. CDR3 region: CASSLGGGLYEQYF. CDR3 coding DNA: TGTGCCAGCAGTCTAGGGGGAGGACTATACGAGCAGTACTTC.

This clonotype was observed at least ten times. This rearrangement joins TRBV5-1 to TRBJ2-7, with D possibly TRBD2 on 7 matching bases. This CDR3 has 15 residues. V lost 0 bases and J 7 bases, leaving 17 bases between the germline ends. The germline gives CDR1 SGHRS, CDR2 YFSETQ. The CDR3 sequence: CASSLEAGDYEEQYF. The CDR3 nucleotides read TGCGCCAGCAGCTTGGAGGCAGGGGACTACGAGGAGCAGTACTTC.

CDR3: CASSYSHSNQPQHF. CDR3 DNA sequence: TGTGCCAGCAGTTATAGCCATAGCAATCAGCCCCAGCATTTT. V gene TRBV12-3 or TRBV12-4 combines with J gene TRBJ1-5; D uncertain. The CDR3 contains 14 residues. V was shortened by 4 bases and J by 0 bases, with 7 bases between the two germline ends.

The gene calls are TRBV11-1 and TRBJ2-2; 12 nucleotides match TRBD1. V was pared by 4 bases and J by 7 bases, with 7 bases of the junction left unmatched. CDR1 is SGHAT and CDR2 is FQDESV in the germline V gene (reference sequence). The CDR3 loop spans 16 amino acids. CDR3 amino acids: CASSYSGTGGFGELFF. The DNA for the CDR3 is TGTGCCAGCAGCTACTCCGGGACAGGGGGCTTCGGGGAGCTGTTTTTT.

This clonotype has just a few counts. This sequence joins TRBV7-9 and TRBJ2-1; 7 nucleotides line up with TRBD1. CDR3 length equals 13 residues. Per germline, CDR1 SEHNR and CDR2 FQNEAQ (reference sequence). The junction had 6 bases not matched to a gene; V was cut back by 7 bases and J by 6 bases. DNA of the CDR3: TGTGCCAGCATCGACCGGGACAGCAATGAGCAGTTCTTC. This gives the protein CASIDRDSNEQFF.

The gene calls are TRBV5-1 and TRBJ2-5, with 8 bases lining up with TRBD1. The CDR3 consists of 13 residues. In germline, CDR1 is SGHRS, CDR2 YFSETQ. The V gene end was trimmed by 4 bases and the J gene end by 6 bases; junction bases not matched to a gene: 5. Here the CDR3 reads CASSPQGAKTQYF. In nucleotides, the CDR3 is TGCGCCAGCAGCCCCCAGGGGGCCAAGACCCAGTACTTC.

This clonotype was observed a few times. V and J are TRBV2 and TRBJ2-5; possibly TRBD1 or TRBD2 for D (5 bases each). Looked up from germline, CDR1 is SNHLY and CDR2 is FYNNEI. Trimming stripped 4 bases from V and 5 bases from J, with 8 bases between. There are 12 residues in the CDR3. CDR3 sequence (DNA): TGTGCCAGCAGTGGAGGGGACGAGACCCAGTACTTC. Protein: CASSGGDETQYF.

V gene TRBV5-1 combines with J gene TRBJ1-3; 11 nucleotides match TRBD1. The V gene end was trimmed by 2 bases and the J gene end by 0 bases; junction bases not matched to a gene: 4. The CDR3 sequence is 17 residues long. Germline V gene sequence: CDR1 SGHRS, CDR2 YFSETQ. CDR3 in amino acids: CASSFGDRGFSGNTIYF. The CDR3 bases are TGCGCCAGCAGCTTCGGGGACAGGGGGTTCTCTGGAAACACCATATATTTT. Using reference TRBV5-1 and TRBJ1-3 for the parts outside the CDR3, the full variable domain is KAGVTQTPRYLIKTRGQQVTLSCSPISGHRSVSWYQQTPGQGLQFLFEYFSETQRNKGNFPGRFSGRQFSNSRSEMNVSTLELGDSALYLCASSFGDRGFSGNTIYFGEGSWLTVV.

The chain joins TRBV12-3 or TRBV12-4 to TRBJ1-2; 7 positions match TRBD1. Trimming cost V 6 bases and J 8 bases; bases outside gene matches: 9. This CDR3 spans 13 amino acids. CDR3 region: CASRNRGTLGYTF. CDR3 DNA sequence: TGTGCCAGCAGAAACAGGGGTACCCTGGGCTACACCTTC.

This clonotype was picked up a small number of times. The chain uses TRBV12-3 or TRBV12-4 and TRBJ1-1; 8 nucleotides agree with TRBD1. CDR3 length: 12 residues. Trimming at V came to 6 bases and at J to 10 bases, leaving 7 bases not matched to a gene. In nucleotides, the CDR3 is TGTGCCAGCAGCCTCGGACAGGGCACAGCTTTCTTT. This sequence encodes CASSLGQGTAFF.

This clonotype was found a few times. V gene TRBV29-1 combines with J gene TRBJ1-2, with D maybe TRBD1 (6 bases). CDR3 length equals 14 residues. The V gene's germline CDR1 is SQVTM and CDR2 ANQGSEA. Trimming left V 0 bases short and J 2 bases short, with 10 bases between. The DNA for the CDR3 is TGCAGCGTTGAAGACCGGGACATCAACTATGGCTACACCTTC. This gives the protein CSVEDRDINYGYTF.

This clonotype showed up many times. This rearrangement joins TRBV7-8 to TRBJ2-2; tentatively, D is TRBD1 (5 bases). CDR1 SGHVS and CDR2 FQNEAQ come from the germline V gene. The V end lost 6 bases, the J end lost 6 bases, and 20 bases lay between the germline ends. The CDR3 is made up of 16 amino acids. The CDR3 loop is CASSSDFQGFSGELFF. DNA of the CDR3: TGTGCCAGCAGTAGTGACTTCCAGGGTTTTTCCGGGGAGCTGTTTTTT.

This chain links TRBV9 with TRBJ2-7, with TRBD1 as a possible D gene (6 bases). The V and J ends lost 4 bases and 5 bases respectively, with 19 bases between them. Germline V gives CDR1 SGDLS, CDR2 YYNGEE. The CDR3 length is 15 residues. The CDR3 is CASSPWLGAGDEQYF. The CDR3 region has the DNA TGTGCCAGCAGCCCTTGGTTGGGGGCTGGCGACGAGCAGTACTTC.

This chain joins TRBV5-1 and TRBJ2-7; 8 positions match TRBD2. V was clipped by 5 bases and J by 2 bases; unmatched bases: 9. The CDR3 length is 15 residues. Germline V lookup: CDR1 SGHRS, CDR2 YFSETQ. CDR3 loop: CASSPTGGAAYEQYF. DNA of the CDR3: TGCGCCAGCAGTCCCACGGGAGGGGCGGCCTACGAGCAGTACTTC.

This clonotype has just a few counts. The chain is built from TRBV20-1 and TRBJ1-1; D call uncertain. The germline V gene encodes CDR1 DFQATT and CDR2 SNEGSKA (reference sequence). The CDR3 is 14 residues long. The V and J ends lost 1 base and 4 bases respectively, with 13 bases between them. CDR3 bases: TGCAGTGCTAGAGGGGCTTTAGAGGGCACTGAAGCTTTCTTT. This codes for CSARGALEGTEAFF.

The V gene is TRBV27, the J gene TRBJ2-7, with D perhaps matching TRBD1 (5 bases). The CDR3 contains 14 residues. Trimming removed 4 bases at V and 2 bases at J, with 12 bases between. Germline CDR1 is MNHEY and CDR2 is SMNVEV (reference sequence). The CDR3 DNA sequence: TGTGCCAGCAGTTGGGGTAAAGGGGCCTACGAGCAGTACTTC. Its translation is CASSWGKGAYEQYF.

The V call is TRBV14, the J call TRBJ2-7, with 7 nucleotides matching TRBD1. Trimming removed 3 bases from V and 0 bases from J; junction bases left unmatched: 5. The CDR3 has 15 amino acids. CDR1 SGHDN and CDR2 FVKESK come from the germline V gene. CDR3 sequence: CASSHQDRYSYEQYF. The CDR3 DNA reads TGTGCCAGCAGCCACCAGGACAGGTACTCCTACGAGCAGTACTTC. Together with reference TRBV14 and TRBJ2-7, the CDR3 gives the full variable domain: EAGVTQFPSHSVIEKGQTVTLRCDPISGHDNLYWYRRVMGKEIKFLLHFVKESKQDESGMPNNRFLAERTGGTYSTLKVQPAELEDSGVYFCASSHQDRYSYEQYFGPGTRLTVT.

This CDR3 is CSAPRGRNTGELFF. DNA of the CDR3: TGCAGTGCTCCCCGCGGACGGAACACCGGGGAGCTGTTTTTT. The genes are TRBV20-1 and TRBJ2-2; D uncertain. The V gene's germline CDR1 is DFQATT and CDR2 SNEGSKA (reference sequence). The V end lost 5 bases, the J end lost 1 base, and 11 bases lay between the germline ends. The CDR3 covers 14 residues.

The chain uses TRBV2 and TRBJ2-3; TRBD2 might be the D (6 bases). Germline loops: CDR1 SNHLY, CDR2 FYNNEI. The CDR3 is made up of 16 amino acids. With 8 bases removed from V and 0 bases from J, the gap between germline ends came to 18 bases. CDR3 sequence reads: CASDPGLSTSTDTQYF. CDR3 DNA: TGTGCCAGCGACCCGGGACTTTCCACTAGCACAGATACGCAGTATTTT.

This clonotype was detected only a few times. The V gene is TRBV27, the J gene TRBJ2-6; D call uncertain. The length of the CDR3 is 15 residues. V was pared by 5 bases and J by 0 bases, with 8 bases between. Germline V lookup: CDR1 MNHEY, CDR2 SMNVEV (reference sequence). The CDR3 reads CASSADGSGANVLTF. The CDR3 DNA is TGTGCCAGCAGTGCCGACGGCTCTGGGGCCAACGTCCTGACTTTC.

This rearrangement joins TRBV4-2 to TRBJ2-7; tentative D call: TRBD1 (6 bases). CDR3 length: 15 residues. V was shortened by 4 bases and J by 3 bases, with 16 bases between the two germline ends. Per the germline V gene, CDR1 is LGHNA and CDR2 is YNFKEQ. In DNA form, the CDR3 reads TGTGCCAGCAGCCCGACCACAGGGCTAATCTACGAGCAGTACTTC. Its translation: CASSPTTGLIYEQYF.

At least ten counts were recorded for this clonotype. The V call is TRBV6-4, the J call TRBJ1-2; 9 positions match TRBD1. Germline V gene data show CDR1 as MRHNA and CDR2 as SNTAGT. The J segment lost 7 bases and the V segment lost 7 bases, leaving 7 bases of the junction unmatched. The CDR3 totals 13 residues. CDR3 nucleotide sequence: TGTGCCAGCACCCCCGGGACAGGGTTTGGCTACACCTTC. It yields the protein CASTPGTGFGYTF.

This clonotype was seen ten or more times. V gene TRBV20-1 combines with J gene TRBJ2-7; D remains ambiguous. CDR3 length: 13 amino acids. Germline CDR1 DFQATT, CDR2 SNEGSKA (reference sequence). The ends were cut back, 3 bases at V and 2 bases at J, with 11 bases in the middle. The DNA of the CDR3 is TGCAGTGCTAGGAAAATGGGCGCCTACGAGCAGTACTTC. Amino acids: CSARKMGAYEQYF.

J is TRBJ2-7 and V is TRBV6-5; 7 positions agree with TRBD2. The CDR3 totals 15 residues. Germline CDR1 is MNHEY and CDR2 is SVGAGI. The V and J ends lost 4 bases and 1 base, in that order; junction bases with no gene match: 7. DNA for the CDR3: TGTGCCAGCAGTTCTCGGGGGGAACTTTCCTACGAGCAGTACTTC. Translation gives CASSSRGELSYEQYF.

The chain has TRBV10-3 and TRBJ2-2, with 8 bases aligning to TRBD2. This CDR3 contains 15 residues. Looked up from germline, CDR1 is ENHRY and CDR2 is SYGVKD. The V segment lost 8 bases and the J segment 5 bases; nucleotides outside the gene matches: 10. The CDR3 is CAISPGGGRTGELFF. The CDR3 DNA reads TGTGCCATCTCCCCCGGGGGGGGGCGGACCGGGGAGCTGTTTTTT.

A few counts support this clonotype. V gene TRBV20-1 combines with J gene TRBJ2-1; D gene ambiguous. Trimming took off 0 bases at V and 6 bases at J, with 12 bases between the two ends. The CDR3 consists of 14 residues. The V gene's germline CDR1 is DFQATT and CDR2 SNEGSKA (reference sequence). The CDR3 DNA reads TGCAGTGCTAGAGATTCCCTAGTCCCCAATGAGCAGTTCTTC. This sequence encodes CSARDSLVPNEQFF.